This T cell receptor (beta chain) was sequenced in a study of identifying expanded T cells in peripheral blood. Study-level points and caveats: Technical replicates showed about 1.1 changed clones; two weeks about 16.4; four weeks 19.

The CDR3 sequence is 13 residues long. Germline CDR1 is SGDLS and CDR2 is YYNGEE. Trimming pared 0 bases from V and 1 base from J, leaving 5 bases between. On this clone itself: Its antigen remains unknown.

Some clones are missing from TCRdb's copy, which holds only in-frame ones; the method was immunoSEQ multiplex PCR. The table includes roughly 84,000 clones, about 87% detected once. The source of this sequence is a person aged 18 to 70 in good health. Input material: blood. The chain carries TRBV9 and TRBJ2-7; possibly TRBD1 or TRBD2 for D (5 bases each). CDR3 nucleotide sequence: TGTGCCAGCAGCGTAGGGGGGTCCTACGAGCAGTACTTC. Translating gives CASSVGGSYEQYF. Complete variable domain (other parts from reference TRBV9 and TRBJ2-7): DSGVTQTPKHLITATGQRVTLRCSPRSGDLSVYWYQQSLDQGLQFLIQYYNGEERAKGNILERFSAQQFPDLHSELNLSSLELGDSALYFCASSVGGSYEQYFGPGTRLTVT.